This entry describes one TCR beta chain. The data are from a study of T cell changes during pregnancy in multiple sclerosis. The table came from immunoSEQ multiplex PCR; TCRdb's copy has only in-frame clones and leaves some out. The table has about 72,000 clones, roughly nine tenths seen once. The V end lost 2 bases, the J end lost 2 bases, and 20 bases lay between the germline ends. Germline V gene data show CDR1 as SGHNT and CDR2 as YYREEE (reference sequence). This CDR3 comprises 17 residues. This receptor was identified in a female donor in good health, enrolled as a control in a pregnancy study. Material: peripheral blood, obtained in the third trimester of pregnancy. The J gene is TRBJ2-7, the V gene TRBV5-4, with D possibly being TRBD2 (5 bases). For the CDR3, the DNA is TGTGCCAGCAGCTTTGCTGGACTCGCAGCACTCACCTACGAGCAGTACTTC. Its protein is CASSFAGLAALTYEQYF.